The text below deals with one TCR beta chain. This could be a read error, since a much larger clone is one nucleotide away. The source of the sample is a study of T-cell reconstitution after alpha-beta-depleted transplantation in children. TCRbeta library preparation incorporated unique molecular identifiers. TCRdb re-called the PCR reads through MiXCR, storing one row per CDR3 protein. The data hold about 200,000 distinct CDR3 sequences, with just over 14% observed a single time. The starting material was PBMCs from the stem cell graft donor, obtained from the stem cell graft. The source of this sequence is a human donor who donated a stem cell graft to a child with acute lymphoblastic leukemia.

CDR3 sequence (DNA): TGCAGTGCTTCTCTAGCGGGAGGGGTCACAGATACGAAGTATTTT. This encodes CSASLAGGVTDTKYF. V gene TRBV20-1 combines with J gene TRBJ2-3; TRBD2 agrees at 12 bases. This CDR3 comprises 15 residues. In germline, CDR1 is DFQATT, CDR2 SNEGSKA (reference sequence).